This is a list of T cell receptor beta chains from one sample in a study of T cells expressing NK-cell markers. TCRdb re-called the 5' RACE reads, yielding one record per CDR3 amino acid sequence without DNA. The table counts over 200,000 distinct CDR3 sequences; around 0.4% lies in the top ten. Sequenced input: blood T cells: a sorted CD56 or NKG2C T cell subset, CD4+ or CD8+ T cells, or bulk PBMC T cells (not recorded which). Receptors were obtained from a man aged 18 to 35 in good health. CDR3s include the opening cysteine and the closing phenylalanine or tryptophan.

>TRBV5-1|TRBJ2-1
CASSSPLAIEQFF
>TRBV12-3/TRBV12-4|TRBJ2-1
CASSGLAEDNEQFF
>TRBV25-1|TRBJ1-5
CASSDGGTQPQHF
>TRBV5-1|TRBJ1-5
CASSLGDSSNQPQHF
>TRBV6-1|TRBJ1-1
CASSRPGQAEAFF
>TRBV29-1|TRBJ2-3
CSVLAGGPWDTQYF
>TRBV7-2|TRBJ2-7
CASSAAYEQYF
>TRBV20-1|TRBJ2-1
CSATGTSDNEQFF
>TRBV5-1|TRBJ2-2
CASSPLGLAGGTTGELFF
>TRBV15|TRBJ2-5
CATSRGETGFVMETQYF
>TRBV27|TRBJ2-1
CASSGLAGVGEQFF
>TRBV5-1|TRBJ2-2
CASSLGPTDRELFF
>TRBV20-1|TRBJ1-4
CSAQGTAEKLFF
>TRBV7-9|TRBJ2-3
CAMTLRASGRDTQYF
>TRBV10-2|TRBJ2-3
CASSPTPREGTDTQYF
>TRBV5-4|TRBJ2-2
CASSFNAGELFF
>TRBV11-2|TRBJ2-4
CASSQVGVDKNIQYF